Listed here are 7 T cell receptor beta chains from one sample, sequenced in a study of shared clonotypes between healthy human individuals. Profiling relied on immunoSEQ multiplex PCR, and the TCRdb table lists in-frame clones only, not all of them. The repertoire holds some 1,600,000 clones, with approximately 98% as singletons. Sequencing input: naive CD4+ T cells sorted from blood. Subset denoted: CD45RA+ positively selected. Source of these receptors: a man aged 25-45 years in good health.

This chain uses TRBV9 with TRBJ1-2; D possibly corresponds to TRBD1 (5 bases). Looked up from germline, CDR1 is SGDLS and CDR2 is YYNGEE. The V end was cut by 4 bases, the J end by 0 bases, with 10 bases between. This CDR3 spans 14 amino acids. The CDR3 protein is CASSTQGTNYGYTF. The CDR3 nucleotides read TGTGCCAGCAGCACTCAGGGTACTAACTATGGCTACACCTTC.

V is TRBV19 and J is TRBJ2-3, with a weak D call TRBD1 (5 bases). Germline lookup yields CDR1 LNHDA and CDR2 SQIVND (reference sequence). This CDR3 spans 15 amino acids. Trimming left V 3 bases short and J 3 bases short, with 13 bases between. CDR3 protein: CASSMIGAGTDTQYF. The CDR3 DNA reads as TGTGCCAGTAGTATGATTGGGGCTGGGACAGATACGCAGTATTTT.

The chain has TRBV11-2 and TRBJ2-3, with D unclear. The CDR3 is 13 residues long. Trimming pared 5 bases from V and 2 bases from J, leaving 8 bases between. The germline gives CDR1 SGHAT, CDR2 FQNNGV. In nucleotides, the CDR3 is TGTGCCAGCAGCCAATTGATCACAGATACGCAGTATTTT. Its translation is CASSQLITDTQYF.

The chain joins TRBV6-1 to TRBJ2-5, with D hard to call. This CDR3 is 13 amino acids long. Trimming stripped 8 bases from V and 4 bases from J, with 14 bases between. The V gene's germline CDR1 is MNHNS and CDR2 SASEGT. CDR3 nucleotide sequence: TGTGCCAGCCGAGCCGGTGGCTTAGAGACCCAGTACTTC. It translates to CASRAGGLETQYF.

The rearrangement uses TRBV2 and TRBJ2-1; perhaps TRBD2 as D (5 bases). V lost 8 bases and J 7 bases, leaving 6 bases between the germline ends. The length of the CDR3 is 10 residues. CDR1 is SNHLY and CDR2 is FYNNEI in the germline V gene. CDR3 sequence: CASGSNEQFF. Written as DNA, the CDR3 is TGTGCCAGCGGGAGTAATGAGCAGTTCTTC.

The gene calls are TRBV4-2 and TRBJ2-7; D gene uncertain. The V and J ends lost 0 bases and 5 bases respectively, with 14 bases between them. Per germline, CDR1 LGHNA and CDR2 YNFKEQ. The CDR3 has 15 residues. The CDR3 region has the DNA TGTGCCAGCAGCCAAGATTCCCGGGTCCTGGACGAGCAGTACTTC. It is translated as CASSQDSRVLDEQYF.

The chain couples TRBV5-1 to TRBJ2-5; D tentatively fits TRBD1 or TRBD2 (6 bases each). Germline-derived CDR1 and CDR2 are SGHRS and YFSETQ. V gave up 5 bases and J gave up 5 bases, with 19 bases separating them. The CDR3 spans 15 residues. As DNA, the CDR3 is TGCGCCAGCAGTTTAGCGGAAGGGGGGATTGAGACCCAGTACTTC. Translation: CASSLAEGGIETQYF. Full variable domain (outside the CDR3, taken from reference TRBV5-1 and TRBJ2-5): KAGVTQTPRYLIKTRGQQVTLSCSPISGHRSVSWYQQTPGQGLQFLFEYFSETQRNKGNFPGRFSGRQFSNSRSEMNVSTLELGDSALYLCASSLAEGGIETQYFGPGTRLLVL.